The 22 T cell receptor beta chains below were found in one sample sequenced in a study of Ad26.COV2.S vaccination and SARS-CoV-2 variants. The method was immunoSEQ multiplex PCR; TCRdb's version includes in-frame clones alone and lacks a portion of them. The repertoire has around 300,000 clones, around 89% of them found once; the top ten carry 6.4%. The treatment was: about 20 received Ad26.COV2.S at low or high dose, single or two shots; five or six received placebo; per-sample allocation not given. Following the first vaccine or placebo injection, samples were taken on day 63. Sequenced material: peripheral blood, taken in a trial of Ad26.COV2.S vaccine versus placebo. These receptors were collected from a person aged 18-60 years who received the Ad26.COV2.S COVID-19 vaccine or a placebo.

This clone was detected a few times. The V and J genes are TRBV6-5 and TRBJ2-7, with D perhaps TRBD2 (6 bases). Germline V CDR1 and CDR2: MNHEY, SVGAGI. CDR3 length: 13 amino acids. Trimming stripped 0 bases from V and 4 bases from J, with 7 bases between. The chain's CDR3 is CASSYSEGYEQYF. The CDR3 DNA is TGTGCCAGCAGTTACTCGGAGGGTTACGAGCAGTACTTC.

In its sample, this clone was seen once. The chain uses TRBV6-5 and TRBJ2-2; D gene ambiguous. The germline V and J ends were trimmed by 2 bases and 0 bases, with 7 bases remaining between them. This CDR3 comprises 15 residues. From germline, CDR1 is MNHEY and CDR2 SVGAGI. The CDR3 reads CASSYRAPNTGELFF. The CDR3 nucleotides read TGTGCCAGCAGTTACAGGGCGCCGAACACCGGGGAGCTGTTTTTT.

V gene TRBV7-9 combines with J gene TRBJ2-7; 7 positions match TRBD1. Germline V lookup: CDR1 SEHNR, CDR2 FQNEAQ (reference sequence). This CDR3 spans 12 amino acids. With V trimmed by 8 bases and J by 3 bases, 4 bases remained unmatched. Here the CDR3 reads CASQTGNYEQYF. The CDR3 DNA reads TGTGCCAGCCAGACAGGGAACTACGAGCAGTACTTC.

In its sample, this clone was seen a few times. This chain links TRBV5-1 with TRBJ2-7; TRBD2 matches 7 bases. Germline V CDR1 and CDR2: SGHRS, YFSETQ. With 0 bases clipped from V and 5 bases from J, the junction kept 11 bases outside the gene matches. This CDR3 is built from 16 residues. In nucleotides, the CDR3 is TGCGCCAGCAGCTTGGGTTCAGCGGGACGATCCGACGAGCAGTACTTC. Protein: CASSLGSAGRSDEQYF.

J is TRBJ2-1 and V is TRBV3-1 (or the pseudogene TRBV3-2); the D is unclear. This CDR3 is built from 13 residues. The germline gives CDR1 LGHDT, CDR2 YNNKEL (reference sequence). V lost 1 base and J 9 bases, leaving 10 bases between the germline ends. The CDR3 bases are TGTGCCAGCAGCCAAGCACCTTGTTTTGAGCAGTTCTTC. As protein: CASSQAPCFEQFF.

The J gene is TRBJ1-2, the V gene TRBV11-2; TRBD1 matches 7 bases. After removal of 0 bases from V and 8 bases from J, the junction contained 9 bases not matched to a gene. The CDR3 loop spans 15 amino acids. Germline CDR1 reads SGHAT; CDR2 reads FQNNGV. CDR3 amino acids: CASSLEDRMGGGYTF. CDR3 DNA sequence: TGTGCCAGCAGCTTAGAGGACAGGATGGGTGGAGGCTACACCTTC.

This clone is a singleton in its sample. CDR3 DNA: TGTGCCAGCAGCGTAGTCCCAGGCATACTCTCTGGGGCCAACGTCCTGACTTTC. Amino acids: CASSVVPGILSGANVLTF. The chain couples TRBV9 to TRBJ2-6; D call uncertain. The germline V and J ends were trimmed by 0 bases and 0 bases, with 13 bases remaining between them. Germline V gene lookup returns CDR1 SGDLS and CDR2 YYNGEE. The CDR3 runs 18 residues. The full variable domain, completed using reference TRBV9 and TRBJ2-6, is DSGVTQTPKHLITATGQRVTLRCSPRSGDLSVYWYQQSLDQGLQFLIQYYNGEERAKGNILERFSAQQFPDLHSELNLSSLELGDSALYFCASSVVPGILSGANVLTFGAGSRLTVL.

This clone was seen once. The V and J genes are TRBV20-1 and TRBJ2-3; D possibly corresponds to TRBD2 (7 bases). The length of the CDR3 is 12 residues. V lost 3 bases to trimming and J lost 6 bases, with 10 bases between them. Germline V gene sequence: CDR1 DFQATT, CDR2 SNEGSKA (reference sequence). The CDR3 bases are TGCAGTGCTAGTAAGGGGGGGGATACGCAGTATTTT. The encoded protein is CSASKGGDTQYF.

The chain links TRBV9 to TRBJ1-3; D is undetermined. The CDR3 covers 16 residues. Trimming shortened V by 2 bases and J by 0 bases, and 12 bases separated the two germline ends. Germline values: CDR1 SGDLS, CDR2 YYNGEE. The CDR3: CASSVNSHGSGNTIYF. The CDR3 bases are TGTGCCAGCAGCGTTAACAGTCACGGCTCTGGAAACACCATATATTTT.

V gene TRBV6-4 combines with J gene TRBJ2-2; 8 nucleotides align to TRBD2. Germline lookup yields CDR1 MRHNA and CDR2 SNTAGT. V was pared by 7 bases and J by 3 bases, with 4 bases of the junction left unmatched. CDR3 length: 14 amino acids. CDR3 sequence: CASKRRGDTGELFF. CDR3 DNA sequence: TGTGCCAGCAAGCGGCGGGGGGACACCGGGGAGCTGTTTTTT.

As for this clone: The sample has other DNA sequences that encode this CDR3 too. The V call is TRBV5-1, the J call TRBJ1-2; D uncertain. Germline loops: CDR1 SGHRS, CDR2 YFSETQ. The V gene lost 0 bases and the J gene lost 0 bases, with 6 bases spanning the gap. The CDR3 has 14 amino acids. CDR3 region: CASSLGTANYGYTF. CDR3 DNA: TGCGCCAGCAGCTTGGGGACGGCTAACTATGGCTACACCTTC.

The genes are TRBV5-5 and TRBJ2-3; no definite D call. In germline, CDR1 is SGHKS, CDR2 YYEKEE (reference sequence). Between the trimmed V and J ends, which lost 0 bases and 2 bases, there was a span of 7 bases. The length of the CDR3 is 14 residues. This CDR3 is CASSLGRTTDTQYF. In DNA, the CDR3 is TGTGCCAGCAGCTTGGGACGGACCACAGATACGCAGTATTTT.

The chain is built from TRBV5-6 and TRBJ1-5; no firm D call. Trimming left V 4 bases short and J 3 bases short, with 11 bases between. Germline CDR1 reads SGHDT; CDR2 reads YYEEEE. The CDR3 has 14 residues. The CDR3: CASSPGSANQPQHF. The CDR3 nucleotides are TGTGCCAGCAGCCCGGGATCTGCCAATCAGCCCCAGCATTTT.

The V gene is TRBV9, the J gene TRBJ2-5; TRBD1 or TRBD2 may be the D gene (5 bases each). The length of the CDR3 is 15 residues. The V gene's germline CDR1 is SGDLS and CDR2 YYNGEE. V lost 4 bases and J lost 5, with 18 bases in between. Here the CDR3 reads CASSQSFGGGETQYF. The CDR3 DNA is TGTGCCAGCAGCCAATCTTTTGGGGGTGGGGAGACCCAGTACTTC.

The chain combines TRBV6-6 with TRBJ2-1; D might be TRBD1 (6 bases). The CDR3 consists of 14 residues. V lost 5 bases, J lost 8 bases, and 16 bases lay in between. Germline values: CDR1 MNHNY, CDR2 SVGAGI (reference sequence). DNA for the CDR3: TGTGCCAGCAGTCCTGACAGGACCGTCCATGAGCAGTTCTTC. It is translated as CASSPDRTVHEQFF.

The CDR3 reads CASSYSGLADNEQFF. The CDR3, as DNA: TGTGCCAGCAGTTACTCAGGACTAGCGGACAATGAGCAGTTCTTC. The chain has TRBV6-6 and TRBJ2-1, with 10 nucleotides matching TRBD2. Germline V lookup: CDR1 MNHNY, CDR2 SVGAGI (reference sequence). CDR3 length equals 15 residues. Germline trimming cut 0 bases from V and 5 bases from J; bases unmatched to any gene: 1.

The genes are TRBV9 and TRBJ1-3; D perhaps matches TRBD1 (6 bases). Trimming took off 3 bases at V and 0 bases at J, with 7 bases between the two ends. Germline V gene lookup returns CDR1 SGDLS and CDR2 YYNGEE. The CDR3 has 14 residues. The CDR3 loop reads CASSETGSGNTIYF. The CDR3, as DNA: TGTGCCAGCAGCGAGACAGGCTCTGGAAACACCATATATTTT. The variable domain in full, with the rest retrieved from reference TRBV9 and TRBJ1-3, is DSGVTQTPKHLITATGQRVTLRCSPRSGDLSVYWYQQSLDQGLQFLIQYYNGEERAKGNILERFSAQQFPDLHSELNLSSLELGDSALYFCASSETGSGNTIYFGEGSWLTVV.

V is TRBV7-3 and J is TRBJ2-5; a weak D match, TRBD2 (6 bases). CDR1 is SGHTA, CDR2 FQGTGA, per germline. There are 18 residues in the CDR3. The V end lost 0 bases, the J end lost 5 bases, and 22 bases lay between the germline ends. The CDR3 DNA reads TGTGCCAGCAGCTTAACGGGGGGAGGCCTCCCCTGGTCGGAGACCCAGTACTTC. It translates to CASSLTGGGLPWSETQYF. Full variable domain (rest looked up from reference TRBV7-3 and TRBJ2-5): GAGVSQTPSNKVTEKGKYVELRCDPISGHTALYWYRQSLGQGPEFLIYFQGTGAADDSGLPNDRFFAVRPEGSVSTLKIQRTERGDSAVYLCASSLTGGGLPWSETQYFGPGTRLLVL.

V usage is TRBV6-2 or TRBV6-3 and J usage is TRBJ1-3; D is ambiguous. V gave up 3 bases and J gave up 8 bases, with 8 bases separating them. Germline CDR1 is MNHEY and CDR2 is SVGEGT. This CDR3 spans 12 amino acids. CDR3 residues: CASSYVRHTIYF. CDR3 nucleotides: TGTGCCAGCAGTTATGTGAGGCACACCATATATTTT.

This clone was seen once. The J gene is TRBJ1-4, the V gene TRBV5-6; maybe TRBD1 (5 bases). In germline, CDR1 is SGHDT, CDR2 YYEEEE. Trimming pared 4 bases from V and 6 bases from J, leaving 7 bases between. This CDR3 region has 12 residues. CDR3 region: CASSRQHEKLFF. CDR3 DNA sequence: TGTGCCAGCAGCCGACAGCATGAAAAACTGTTTTTT.

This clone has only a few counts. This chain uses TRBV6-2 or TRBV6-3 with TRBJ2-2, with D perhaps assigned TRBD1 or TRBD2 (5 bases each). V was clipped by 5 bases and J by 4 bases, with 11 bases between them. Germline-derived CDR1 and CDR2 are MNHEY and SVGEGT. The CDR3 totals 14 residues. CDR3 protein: CASSPPGGTGELFF. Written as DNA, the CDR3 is TGTGCCAGCAGTCCCCCTGGGGGCACCGGGGAGCTGTTTTTT.

The CDR3 DNA reads TGTGCCAGCAGCGTAGCTCTGGGGGGCCCCGGGGAGCTGTTTTTT. Protein product: CASSVALGGPGELFF. V gene TRBV9 combines with J gene TRBJ2-2; D tentatively reads TRBD1 or TRBD2 (6 bases each). Germline V gene lookup returns CDR1 SGDLS and CDR2 YYNGEE. The CDR3 runs 15 residues. Between the trimmed V and J ends, which lost 0 bases and 6 bases, there was a span of 12 bases.